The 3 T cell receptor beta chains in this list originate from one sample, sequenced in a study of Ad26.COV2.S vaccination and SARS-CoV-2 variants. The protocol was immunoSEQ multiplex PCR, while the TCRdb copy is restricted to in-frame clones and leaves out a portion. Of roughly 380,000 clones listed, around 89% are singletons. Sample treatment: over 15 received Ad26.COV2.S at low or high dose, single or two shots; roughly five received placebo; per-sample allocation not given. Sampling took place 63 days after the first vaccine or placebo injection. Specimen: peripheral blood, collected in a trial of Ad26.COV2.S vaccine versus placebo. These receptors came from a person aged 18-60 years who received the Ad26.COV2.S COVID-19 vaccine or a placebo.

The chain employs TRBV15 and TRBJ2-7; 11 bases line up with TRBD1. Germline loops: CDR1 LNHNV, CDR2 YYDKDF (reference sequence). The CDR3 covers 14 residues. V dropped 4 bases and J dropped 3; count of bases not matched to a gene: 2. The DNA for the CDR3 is TGTGCCACCAGCATTGGGACAGGGGGCTACGAGCAGTACTTC. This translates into CATSIGTGGYEQYF.

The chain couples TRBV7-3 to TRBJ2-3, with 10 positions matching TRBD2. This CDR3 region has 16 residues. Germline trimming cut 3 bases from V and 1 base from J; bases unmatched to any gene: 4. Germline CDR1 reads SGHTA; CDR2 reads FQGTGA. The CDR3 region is CASSFRGTSGTDTQYF. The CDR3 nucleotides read TGTGCCAGCAGCTTCCGCGGGACTAGCGGCACAGATACGCAGTATTTT.

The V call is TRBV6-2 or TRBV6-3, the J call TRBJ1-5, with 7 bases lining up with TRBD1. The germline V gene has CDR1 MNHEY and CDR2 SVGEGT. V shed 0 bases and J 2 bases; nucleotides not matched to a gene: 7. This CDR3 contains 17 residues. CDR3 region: CASSYSPGQVGNQPQHF. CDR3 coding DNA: TGTGCCAGCAGTTACTCGCCTGGACAGGTGGGCAATCAGCCCCAGCATTTT.